This record covers a single T cell receptor (beta chain). These data belong to a study of blood T cell repertoires in COVID-19. The CDR3 runs 14 residues. V was cut by 4 bases and J by 4 bases, with 11 bases left in between. CDR1 is SNHLY and CDR2 is FYNNEI in the germline V gene. Profiling relied on immunoSEQ multiplex PCR, and the TCRdb table lists in-frame clones only, not all of them. The table includes 100,000 or so clones, 81% detected once. V gene TRBV2 combines with J gene TRBJ1-5; a possible D gene is TRBD1 (5 bases). This clonotype originated in a human donor in a cohort sampled during active COVID-19. Sequencing was performed on peripheral blood. CDR3 loop: CASSVDRKNQPQHF. CDR3 nucleotides: TGTGCCAGCAGTGTAGACAGAAAAAATCAGCCCCAGCATTTT.